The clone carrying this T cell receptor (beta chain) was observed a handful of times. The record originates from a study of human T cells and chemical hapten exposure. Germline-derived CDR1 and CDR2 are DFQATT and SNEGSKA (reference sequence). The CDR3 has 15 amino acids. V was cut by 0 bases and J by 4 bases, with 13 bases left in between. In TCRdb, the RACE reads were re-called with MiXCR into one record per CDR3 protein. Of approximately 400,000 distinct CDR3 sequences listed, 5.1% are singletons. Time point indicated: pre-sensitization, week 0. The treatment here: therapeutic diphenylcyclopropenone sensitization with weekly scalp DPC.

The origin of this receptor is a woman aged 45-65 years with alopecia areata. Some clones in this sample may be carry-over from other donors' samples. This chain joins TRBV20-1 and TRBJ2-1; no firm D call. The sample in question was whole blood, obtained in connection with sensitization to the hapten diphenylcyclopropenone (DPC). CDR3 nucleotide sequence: TGCAGTGCTAGAGACCCCAGCTGGATATACAATGAGCAGTTCTTC. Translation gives CSARDPSWIYNEQFF.